Following are 24 T cell receptor beta chains from one sample sequenced in a study of cytomegalovirus exposure and HLA in healthy donors. With 60 Vbeta and 13 Jbeta primers, the PCR was carried out. Produced via immunoSEQ multiplex PCR; TCRdb's table is partial and in-frame only. The sample consists of 200,000 or so clones, roughly 84% of them appearing once. Source material: PBMCs. These receptors all stem from a boy between 10 and 17 years old in good health and CMV-seronegative.

The rearrangement uses TRBV5-1 and TRBJ1-5; 9 bases map to TRBD1. Germline assignment: CDR1 SGHRS and CDR2 YFSETQ. This CDR3 spans 18 amino acids. After removal of 3 bases from V and 0 bases from J, the junction contained 10 bases not matched to a gene. The CDR3 bases are TGCGCCAGCAGCTCGGGGCCGGGACAGGGTTATAGCAATCAGCCCCAGCATTTT. Amino acids: CASSSGPGQGYSNQPQHF.

This clone was seen once. V and J are TRBV19 and TRBJ1-5, with 7 bases matching TRBD1. Per germline, CDR1 LNHDA and CDR2 SQIVND (reference sequence). The CDR3 runs 14 residues. Unmatched junction bases numbered 8, after V lost 9 bases and J lost 3 bases. The CDR3 DNA reads TGTGCCAGCGACGCAGGGGGGCCCAATCAGCCCCAGCATTTT. Protein: CASDAGGPNQPQHF.

The chain couples TRBV6-5 to TRBJ2-1, with a possible D match to TRBD1 (6 bases). Germline-derived CDR1 and CDR2 are MNHEY and SVGAGI. V was shortened by 7 bases and J by 7 bases, with 17 bases between the two germline ends. This CDR3 spans 14 amino acids. The CDR3 bases are TGTGCCAGCAAGCGCGTCAGGGGTGCGAATGAGCAGTTCTTC. Translation: CASKRVRGANEQFF.

This clone was recorded once. The V and J genes are TRBV7-6 and TRBJ2-7, with TRBD2 matching 9 bases. This CDR3 contains 16 residues. CDR1 is SGHVS and CDR2 is FNYEAQ in the germline V gene. With 1 base clipped from V and 2 bases from J, the junction kept 6 bases outside the gene matches. Here the CDR3 reads CASSLGGAGGTYEQYF. DNA for the CDR3: TGTGCCAGCAGCTTAGGGGGAGCGGGAGGAACCTACGAGCAGTACTTC.

This clone was recorded only once. The rearrangement joins TRBV7-2 to TRBJ2-7, with D perhaps matching TRBD1 (5 bases). CDR1 is SGHTA, CDR2 FQGNSA, per germline. The CDR3 totals 15 residues. Trimming stripped 0 bases from V and 6 bases from J, with 15 bases between. CDR3 protein: CASSLADPGIGEQYF. The CDR3, as DNA: TGTGCCAGCAGCTTAGCTGATCCAGGGATCGGCGAGCAGTACTTC.

The chain joins TRBV6-5 to TRBJ1-1; D may be TRBD1 (5 bases). Germline lookup yields CDR1 MNHEY and CDR2 SVGAGI. There are 13 residues in the CDR3. Between the trimmed V and J ends, which lost 10 bases and 1 base, there was a span of 13 bases. CDR3 loop: CATWGGANTEAFF. The CDR3 nucleotides are TGTGCCACTTGGGGGGGAGCGAACACTGAAGCTTTCTTT.

To note about this clone: At one end the junction does not follow the germline gene, possibly because of a read error. This same CDR3 is encoded by further DNA sequences in the sample. The chain carries TRBV9 and TRBJ1-1; D not resolved. This CDR3 is 13 amino acids long. CDR1 SGDLS and CDR2 YYNGEE come from the germline V gene. The CDR3 nucleotides are TGTGCCAGCAGCGTAAGCGGCGGCACTGAGGCTTTCTTT. Encoded protein: CASSVSGGTEAFF.

V usage is TRBV2 and J usage is TRBJ1-2; TRBD1 matches at 7 bases. After removal of 6 bases from V and 6 bases from J, the junction contained 10 bases not matched to a gene. Germline loops: CDR1 SNHLY, CDR2 FYNNEI. There are 14 residues in the CDR3. CDR3: CASSEYRGAHGYTF. The CDR3 nucleotides read TGTGCCAGCAGCGAATACAGGGGAGCTCATGGCTACACCTTC. The full variable domain, in which reference TRBV2 and TRBJ1-2 provide the parts outside the CDR3, is EPEVTQTPSHQVTQMGQEVILRCVPISNHLYFYWYRQILGQKVEFLVSFYNNEISEKSEIFDDQFSVERPDGSNFTLKIRSTKLEDSAMYFCASSEYRGAHGYTFGSGTRLTVV.

There are a few counts of this clone. The rearrangement joins TRBV25-1 to TRBJ2-5; possible D gene TRBD1, 6 bases. Trimming pared 8 bases from V and 2 bases from J, leaving 12 bases between. Per germline, CDR1 MGHDK and CDR2 SYGVNS. This CDR3 is 13 amino acids long. The CDR3 is CASRSDRQETQYF. In DNA form, the CDR3 reads TGTGCCAGCCGGTCCGACAGGCAAGAGACCCAGTACTTC.

This clone showed up just a few times. The gene calls are TRBV28 and TRBJ1-1; a weak D match, TRBD1 (6 bases). V was trimmed by 2 bases and J by 5 bases, leaving 15 bases between them. Germline V gives CDR1 MDHEN, CDR2 SYDVKM. The CDR3 totals 15 residues. The CDR3 here is CASSLSGSRGTEAFF. CDR3 coding DNA: TGTGCCAGCAGTTTAAGTGGGTCGAGGGGGACTGAAGCTTTCTTT.

The chain links TRBV5-6 to TRBJ1-1; D ambiguous. This CDR3 is built from 15 residues. Germline V gene sequence: CDR1 SGHDT, CDR2 YYEEEE. Trimming removed 4 bases from V and 3 bases from J, with 16 bases in between. CDR3 region: CASSPPTGWDTEAFF. The CDR3 region has the DNA TGTGCCAGCAGCCCCCCCACGGGGTGGGACACTGAAGCTTTCTTT.

V is TRBV28 and J is TRBJ2-7; the match to TRBD2 covers 7 bases. Germline V lookup: CDR1 MDHEN, CDR2 SYDVKM. This CDR3 region has 14 residues. J lost 3 bases, V lost 1 base, and 3 bases had no gene match. This CDR3 is CASSLSGGGYEQYF. As DNA, the CDR3 is TGTGCCAGCAGTTTATCCGGCGGGGGCTACGAGCAGTACTTC.

This rearrangement joins TRBV7-3 to TRBJ2-3, with 16 bases that match TRBD2. CDR3 size: 20 residues. V lost 3 bases, J lost 0 bases, and 9 bases stayed unmatched. The germline V gene encodes CDR1 SGHTA and CDR2 FQGTGA. CDR3 loop: CASSLLRGTSGGDSTDTQYF. DNA for the CDR3: TGTGCCAGCAGCTTGCTTAGGGGGACTAGCGGGGGGGATAGCACAGATACGCAGTATTTT. Complete variable domain (other parts from reference TRBV7-3 and TRBJ2-3): GAGVSQTPSNKVTEKGKYVELRCDPISGHTALYWYRQSLGQGPEFLIYFQGTGAADDSGLPNDRFFAVRPEGSVSTLKIQRTERGDSAVYLCASSLLRGTSGGDSTDTQYFGPGTRLTVL.

This clone was seen more than once but under ten times. J is TRBJ2-1 and V is TRBV6-5, with TRBD2 as a possible D gene (5 bases). The CDR3 has 14 residues. Trimming removed 3 bases from V and 9 bases from J, with 15 bases in between. Looked up from germline, CDR1 is MNHEY and CDR2 is SVGAGI. The CDR3 sequence is CASSYRAGRGEQFF. The CDR3 coding sequence is TGTGCCAGCAGTTATAGGGCGGGTCGCGGTGAGCAGTTCTTC.

The rearrangement uses TRBV19 and TRBJ1-2, with 8 bases that match TRBD1. This CDR3 comprises 14 residues. CDR1 LNHDA and CDR2 SQIVND come from the germline V gene (reference sequence). Trimming removed 6 bases from V and 3 bases from J; junction bases left unmatched: 6. As DNA, the CDR3 is TGTGCCAGTAGCCATGCGGGACAGGACTATGGCTACACCTTC. Translation gives CASSHAGQDYGYTF.

V usage is TRBV7-8 and J usage is TRBJ2-3, with 8 positions matching TRBD2. J was trimmed by 9 bases and V by 3 bases; bases with no gene match: 23. CDR3 length: 19 residues. Germline lookup yields CDR1 SGHVS and CDR2 FQNEAQ. This CDR3 reads CASSFRDARASGSRSTQYF. The DNA of the CDR3 is TGTGCCAGCAGCTTTCGGGACGCCAGAGCCAGCGGGAGTCGGTCGACGCAGTATTTT.

This clone was recorded only once. For the CDR3, the DNA is TGTGCCAGCAGCGTAGCAGCGGGGGGGTTCTACGAGCAGTACTTC. Translation: CASSVAAGGFYEQYF. The chain links TRBV9 to TRBJ2-7; 10 nucleotides line up with TRBD2. J lost 3 bases, V lost 0 bases, and 3 bases had no gene match. The V gene's germline CDR1 is SGDLS and CDR2 YYNGEE. The length of the CDR3 is 15 residues. Looking up the rest from reference TRBV9 and TRBJ2-7 gives the full variable domain: DSGVTQTPKHLITATGQRVTLRCSPRSGDLSVYWYQQSLDQGLQFLIQYYNGEERAKGNILERFSAQQFPDLHSELNLSSLELGDSALYFCASSVAAGGFYEQYFGPGTRLTVT.

This chain joins TRBV5-5 and TRBJ1-2, with 7 bases fitting TRBD1. Per germline, CDR1 SGHKS and CDR2 YYEKEE (reference sequence). The CDR3 contains 13 residues. V dropped 3 bases and J dropped 5; count of bases not matched to a gene: 4. The CDR3: CASSSGGRYGYTF. The CDR3, as DNA: TGTGCCAGCAGCTCAGGGGGTCGGTATGGCTACACCTTC.

This rearrangement joins TRBV6-6 to TRBJ2-7; 7 bases are a match to TRBD1. The CDR3 sequence is 15 residues long. Germline trimming cut 2 bases from V and 2 bases from J; bases unmatched to any gene: 6. Germline V gene sequence: CDR1 MNHNY, CDR2 SVGAGI (reference sequence). The CDR3 protein is CASSYTAQGAYEQYF. DNA of the CDR3: TGTGCCAGCAGTTACACGGCTCAGGGGGCCTACGAGCAGTACTTC.

This clone has just a few counts. The chain couples TRBV5-6 to TRBJ2-1; D not resolved. The CDR3 runs to 13 residues. Germline V lookup: CDR1 SGHDT, CDR2 YYEEEE. Trimming cost V 1 base and J 3 bases, with 5 bases left between them. This CDR3 is CASSLNFYNEQFF. Here the CDR3 DNA reads TGTGCCAGCAGCTTGAACTTCTACAATGAGCAGTTCTTC.

This clone has a single count. The V call is TRBV5-4, the J call TRBJ1-5, with 7 bases lining up with TRBD1. This CDR3 spans 14 amino acids. V shed 4 bases, J shed 3 bases, and the junction held 4 bases outside the gene matches. Per germline, CDR1 SGHNT and CDR2 YYREEE (reference sequence). CDR3 amino acids: CASSDDRVNQPQHF. CDR3 nucleotides: TGTGCCAGCAGCGACGACAGGGTCAATCAGCCCCAGCATTTT.

This CDR3 is CASSIGQRKLSGANVLTF. The CDR3 bases are TGTGCCAGTAGTATCGGACAGCGAAAACTCTCTGGGGCCAACGTCCTGACTTTC. The rearrangement links TRBV19 to TRBJ2-6; D is perhaps TRBD1 (6 bases). V dropped 3 bases and J dropped 0 bases, with 15 bases sitting between them. CDR1 is LNHDA, CDR2 SQIVND, per germline (reference sequence). CDR3 length equals 18 residues.

The chain carries TRBV7-3 and TRBJ2-7; TRBD2 might be the D (5 bases). In germline, CDR1 is SGHTA, CDR2 FQGTGA. This CDR3 contains 15 residues. V was shortened by 8 bases and J by 5 bases, with 22 bases between the two germline ends. This CDR3 reads CASPPAGGLCDEQYF. The CDR3 DNA is TGTGCCAGCCCACCCGCCGGCGGGTTATGTGACGAGCAGTACTTC.

This chain connects TRBV7-9 to TRBJ2-7; 11 nucleotides match TRBD1. The CDR3 runs 17 residues. The germline V gene encodes CDR1 SEHNR and CDR2 FQNEAQ (reference sequence). The V gene end was trimmed by 5 bases and the J gene end by 3 bases; junction bases not matched to a gene: 12. The DNA for the CDR3 is TGTGCCAGCAGCCCTCTTTCCGGACAGGGGGCCGACTACGAGCAGTACTTC. It codes for CASSPLSGQGADYEQYF.